These 27 T cell receptor beta chains were sequenced from one sample in a study of T cell changes during pregnancy in multiple sclerosis. Sequencing used immunoSEQ multiplex PCR; TCRdb keeps in-frame clones, though not all of them. Altogether 95,000 to 150,000 clones are present, around 93% being singletons, with the ten largest covering 6% to 7%. The starting material was peripheral blood, obtained before pregnancy. These receptors originate from a female donor with multiple sclerosis, enrolled in a pregnancy study.

The chain employs TRBV30 and TRBJ2-5; 9 bases agree with TRBD1. Germline CDR1 and CDR2: GTSNPN and SVGIG (reference sequence). The CDR3 loop spans 16 amino acids. J gave up 5 bases and V 2 bases, and 12 bases lay outside the gene matches. DNA of the CDR3: TGTGCCTGGAGTACATCCGGGACAGGGACCCGGGAGACCCAGTACTTC. Protein: CAWSTSGTGTRETQYF.

The chain couples TRBV28 to TRBJ1-5; D may be TRBD1 (5 bases). With 3 bases removed from V and 3 bases from J, the gap between germline ends came to 9 bases. CDR1 is MDHEN, CDR2 SYDVKM, per germline. The CDR3 consists of 14 residues. This CDR3 is CASSFRQHNQPQHF. DNA of the CDR3: TGTGCCAGCAGTTTCAGACAGCACAATCAGCCCCAGCATTTT.

In the case of this clone: Mismatch with germline at one junction end may stem from a read error. This chain uses TRBV19 with TRBJ2-7; 9 bases align to TRBD1. The V gene's germline CDR1 is LNHDA and CDR2 SQIVND (reference sequence). The CDR3 sequence is 16 residues long. In DNA, the CDR3 is TGTGCCAGTAGTATATACCTCGGACAGGGGTCCTCCGAGCAGTACTTC. Its protein is CASSIYLGQGSSEQYF.

This clone has just one count. V usage is TRBV6-6 and J usage is TRBJ1-6, with 7 bases identical to TRBD1. The CDR3 extends over 14 amino acids. Germline CDR1 MNHNY, CDR2 SVGAGI (reference sequence). V shed 2 bases, J shed 7 bases, and the junction held 2 bases outside the gene matches. In DNA form, the CDR3 reads TGTGCCAGCAGTTACACAGGGGTAAATTCACCCCTCCACTTT. Its protein is CASSYTGVNSPLHF.

The chain recombines TRBV19 with TRBJ2-3; 9 nucleotides align to TRBD2. After removal of 3 bases from V and 4 bases from J, the junction contained 8 bases not matched to a gene. This CDR3 contains 16 residues. Germline V gene data show CDR1 as LNHDA and CDR2 as SQIVND (reference sequence). The CDR3 DNA follows: TGTGCCAGTAGTATTCCTGGCGGGAGGGCGGCAGATACGCAGTATTTT. It translates to CASSIPGGRAADTQYF.

The gene calls are TRBV5-1 and TRBJ1-4; no firm D call. V lost 2 bases and J lost 6, with 11 bases in between. Germline V gene sequence: CDR1 SGHRS, CDR2 YFSETQ. The CDR3 is 14 amino acids. For the CDR3, the DNA is TGCGCCAGCAGCTTCAACGGTCTTTATGAAAAACTGTTTTTT. It encodes CASSFNGLYEKLFF. Looking up the rest from reference TRBV5-1 and TRBJ1-4 gives the full variable domain: KAGVTQTPRYLIKTRGQQVTLSCSPISGHRSVSWYQQTPGQGLQFLFEYFSETQRNKGNFPGRFSGRQFSNSRSEMNVSTLELGDSALYLCASSFNGLYEKLFFGSGTQLSVL.

This chain uses TRBV5-6 with TRBJ2-7; 9 bases line up with TRBD2. The length of the CDR3 is 16 residues. The germline V gene has CDR1 SGHDT and CDR2 YYEEEE. Germline trimming cut 3 bases from V and 2 bases from J; bases unmatched to any gene: 9. CDR3: CASSSLAGILAYEQYF. The DNA for the CDR3 is TGTGCCAGCAGCTCCCTAGCGGGGATATTGGCCTACGAGCAGTACTTC.

The gene calls are TRBV9 and TRBJ2-7, with 8 bases fitting TRBD2. Trimming removed 0 bases from V and 2 bases from J; junction bases left unmatched: 7. The CDR3 length is 16 residues. Germline V lookup: CDR1 SGDLS, CDR2 YYNGEE. The CDR3 loop is CASSVGALAGPYEQYF. DNA for the CDR3: TGTGCCAGCAGCGTAGGAGCCCTAGCGGGCCCCTACGAGCAGTACTTC.

The chain is built from TRBV7-9 and TRBJ2-5, with D uncertain. The V gene lost 5 bases and the J gene lost 2 bases, with 15 bases spanning the gap. The V gene's germline CDR1 is SEHNR and CDR2 FQNEAQ (reference sequence). This CDR3 contains 15 residues. The CDR3 DNA reads TGTGCCAGCAGCCCCGAATACGGGTTACAAGAGACCCAGTACTTC. This gives the protein CASSPEYGLQETQYF.

The chain couples TRBV5-1 to TRBJ2-5; 7 bases fit TRBD1. Trimming removed 5 bases from V and 1 base from J; junction bases left unmatched: 5. Germline V gene lookup returns CDR1 SGHRS and CDR2 YFSETQ. The CDR3 spans 14 residues. The CDR3 region has the DNA TGCGCCAGCAGTTATGGGACAGTCCAAGAGACCCAGTACTTC. Amino acids: CASSYGTVQETQYF.

The chain is built from TRBV5-4 and TRBJ1-1; D uncertain. There are 14 residues in the CDR3. Deletions cut 4 bases from V and 3 bases from J, with 13 bases between. Germline V gene data show CDR1 as SGHNT and CDR2 as YYREEE (reference sequence). Written as DNA, the CDR3 is TGTGCCAGCAGCCTTAACGTTGAGGACACTGAAGCTTTCTTT. Translated: CASSLNVEDTEAFF.

The chain joins TRBV28 to TRBJ2-7; D unresolved. CDR3 length: 12 residues. CDR1 and CDR2 from the germline V gene are MDHEN and SYDVKM. Trimming left V 7 bases short and J 0 bases short, with 7 bases between. Here the CDR3 reads CASTGVSYEQYF. As DNA, the CDR3 is TGTGCCAGCACAGGCGTCTCCTACGAGCAGTACTTC. The entire variable domain, with the rest obtained from reference TRBV28 and TRBJ2-7, is as follows: DVKVTQSSRYLVKRTGEKVFLECVQDMDHENMFWYRQDPGLGLRLIYFSYDVKMKEKGDIPEGYSVSREKKERFSLILESASTNQTSMYLCASTGVSYEQYFGPGTRLTVT.

The V and J genes are TRBV27 and TRBJ1-5; 7 bases line up with TRBD1. The CDR3 runs to 15 residues. CDR1 MNHEY and CDR2 SMNVEV come from the germline V gene (reference sequence). With V trimmed by 4 bases and J by 7 bases, 10 bases remained unmatched. The CDR3 sequence: CASSSTHDRVQPQHF. The CDR3 coding sequence is TGTGCCAGCAGTTCGACTCACGACAGGGTACAGCCCCAGCATTTT.

The chain links TRBV27 to TRBJ2-1; TRBD2 aligns across 8 bases. The J segment lost 7 bases and the V segment lost 5 bases, leaving 7 bases of the junction unmatched. CDR3 length: 14 amino acids. Germline V gives CDR1 MNHEY, CDR2 SMNVEV (reference sequence). This CDR3 is CASSTIAGKNEQFF. CDR3 in DNA: TGTGCCAGCAGTACTATAGCGGGAAAGAATGAGCAGTTCTTC.

The rearrangement uses TRBV2 and TRBJ1-2; no definite D call. The CDR3 consists of 12 residues. Germline loops: CDR1 SNHLY, CDR2 FYNNEI. Trimming shortened V by 6 bases and J by 8 bases, and 13 bases separated the two germline ends. The CDR3 sequence is CASRDPARGYTF. The DNA of the CDR3 is TGTGCCAGCAGGGATCCCGCTAGAGGCTACACCTTC.

The chain employs TRBV6-5 and TRBJ2-1; possibly TRBD1 for D (5 bases). This CDR3 is built from 13 residues. Germline V CDR1 and CDR2: MNHEY, SVGAGI. Trimming shortened V by 7 bases and J by 6 bases, and 13 bases separated the two germline ends. The CDR3 DNA is TGTGCCAGCACTCGCGGTGGGGCCAATGAGCAGTTCTTC. It translates to CASTRGGANEQFF.

This clone was counted once. The rearrangement links TRBV6-1 to TRBJ2-1; 8 nucleotides line up with TRBD1. This CDR3 has 13 amino acids. Germline V gene lookup returns CDR1 MNHNS and CDR2 SASEGT. The V segment lost 6 bases and the J segment 8 bases; nucleotides outside the gene matches: 6. DNA for the CDR3: TGTGCCAGCAGCCTTCCAGGGGGCTATGAGCAGTTCTTC. Translating it yields CASSLPGGYEQFF.

Only one count was recorded for this clone. The chain couples TRBV5-4 to TRBJ2-5; 11 bases align to TRBD2. The CDR3 length is 16 residues. The germline CDR1 and CDR2 sequences are SGHNT and YYREEE (reference sequence). Losses at the gene ends were 1 base for V and 4 bases for J; bases not matched to a gene: 6. CDR3 sequence reads: CASSLPLAGVAETQYF. CDR3 coding DNA: TGTGCCAGCAGCTTGCCACTAGCGGGAGTTGCAGAGACCCAGTACTTC.

In regard to this clone: One end of the junction fails to match germline, which may point to a read error. The V call is TRBV20-1, the J call TRBJ2-1; D not resolved. Germline V gives CDR1 DFQATT, CDR2 SNEGSKA (reference sequence). CDR3 length: 11 residues. The DNA of the CDR3 is TGCAGTGCTGGAGATAGCAGTGAGCAGTTCTTC. The encoded protein is CSAGDSSEQFF.

The gene calls are TRBV28 and TRBJ2-2; D may be TRBD1 (6 bases). V lost 3 bases to trimming and J lost 2 bases, with 10 bases between them. This CDR3 spans 15 amino acids. Germline lookup yields CDR1 MDHEN and CDR2 SYDVKM. Here the CDR3 DNA reads TGTGCCAGCAGTTTTGGACAGACAAACACCGGGGAGCTGTTTTTT. Translation gives CASSFGQTNTGELFF.

This chain links TRBV5-6 with TRBJ1-1; D may be TRBD1 (5 bases). Germline values: CDR1 SGHDT, CDR2 YYEEEE. V lost 0 bases, J lost 2 bases, and 14 bases lay in between. The CDR3 spans 16 residues. CDR3 sequence (DNA): TGTGCCAGCAGCTTGGCCGCCAGGGCCTCAAACACTGAAGCTTTCTTT. Protein: CASSLAARASNTEAFF.

The rearrangement uses TRBV28 and TRBJ2-7, with D possibly being TRBD1 (6 bases). The CDR3 length is 14 residues. Germline V lookup: CDR1 MDHEN, CDR2 SYDVKM. Between the trimmed V and J ends, which lost 5 bases and 4 bases, there was a span of 15 bases. This chain's CDR3 is CASSPTGRAYEQYF. In DNA form, the CDR3 reads TGTGCCAGCAGTCCAACAGGGAGAGCGTACGAGCAGTACTTC.

For the CDR3, the DNA is TGTGCCAGCTCACGCACCGGGACAGGGAACTACGAGCAGTACTTC. Its protein is CASSRTGTGNYEQYF. The chain uses TRBV18 and TRBJ2-7; 9 positions match TRBD1. This CDR3 is 15 amino acids long. V was pared by 4 bases and J by 3 bases, with 7 bases of the junction left unmatched. Germline V gene sequence: CDR1 KGHSH, CDR2 LQKENI.

V is TRBV5-8 and J is TRBJ2-7, with TRBD1 identical over 9 bases. The CDR3 is 16 residues long. V lost 3 bases to trimming and J lost 9 bases; unmatched junction nucleotides: 16. CDR1 is SGHTS and CDR2 is YDEGEE in the germline V gene. CDR3 DNA sequence: TGTGCCAGCAGCTCCCCCCAACCGGGACAGGGTCTAAGGCAGTACTTC. Protein product: CASSSPQPGQGLRQYF.

The V call is TRBV30, the J call TRBJ2-7, with 10 positions matching TRBD1. Germline assignment: CDR1 GTSNPN and CDR2 SVGIG (reference sequence). The junction had 5 bases not matched to a gene; V was cut back by 1 base and J by 5 bases. The CDR3 runs 14 residues. The CDR3 loop reads CAWSGDRGSDEQYF. The CDR3 DNA reads as TGTGCCTGGAGTGGGGACAGGGGCTCGGACGAGCAGTACTTC.

V gene TRBV4-1 combines with J gene TRBJ2-2; 9 bases agree with TRBD2. Germline trimming cut 1 base from V and 3 bases from J; bases unmatched to any gene: 6. CDR3 length: 17 amino acids. Per germline, CDR1 MGHRA and CDR2 YSYEKL. CDR3 protein: CASSQVRREGHTGELFF. The CDR3 DNA reads as TGCGCCAGCAGCCAAGTTCGGCGGGAGGGTCACACCGGGGAGCTGTTTTTT.

The chain joins TRBV7-9 to TRBJ1-2, with D tentatively TRBD1 (5 bases). Germline CDR1 SEHNR, CDR2 FQNEAQ (reference sequence). V was pared by 10 bases and J by 4 bases, with 25 bases between. The CDR3 length is 16 residues. The CDR3 nucleotides are TGTGCCACCGGAGGGGCAGACCAAGGGGAGCCCTATGGCTACACCTTC. This encodes CATGGADQGEPYGYTF.